The T cell receptor beta chain under discussion was sequenced for a study of blood T cell repertoires in COVID-19. Germline loops: CDR1 SGHDT, CDR2 YYEEEE. Germline trimming cut 0 bases from V and 7 bases from J; bases unmatched to any gene: 4. The CDR3 totals 14 residues. Libraries were prepared by immunoSEQ multiplex PCR; TCRdb keeps only in-frame clonotypes and omits some of them. The sample shows approximately 250,000 clones, 65% to 90% of them seen only once. This TCR was recovered from a young man with active or convalescent COVID-19. Sequencing was done on a sample of peripheral blood. The J gene is TRBJ1-1, the V gene TRBV5-6; 9 bases match TRBD1. The CDR3 sequence is CASSLGGTGHEAFF. The CDR3 nucleotides read TGTGCCAGCAGCTTGGGGGGGACAGGGCATGAAGCTTTCTTT.